Presented here are 29 T cell receptor beta chains from one specimen sequenced in a study of T cell responses to AZD1222 COVID-19 vaccine. Some clones are missing from TCRdb's copy, which holds only in-frame ones; the method was immunoSEQ multiplex PCR. The sample lists about 46,000 clones, around 90% seen once, with 1.1% in the top ten. The starting material was peripheral blood, obtained 28 days after the second AZD1222 dose. The source is an adult who received the AZD1222 COVID-19 vaccine.

J is TRBJ2-1 and V is TRBV28; 15 nucleotides match TRBD2. This CDR3 has 16 residues. The trim removed 2 bases at V and 10 bases at J, leaving 6 bases unmatched. The germline CDR1 and CDR2 sequences are MDHEN and SYDVKM. CDR3 in DNA: TGTGCCAGCAGTTTACGGACTAGCGGGAGGGCCGGGGAGCAGTTCTTC. Encoded protein: CASSLRTSGRAGEQFF.

The chain uses TRBV5-1 and TRBJ2-7; 7 nucleotides agree with TRBD2. This CDR3 spans 14 amino acids. Germline CDR1 and CDR2: SGHRS and YFSETQ. V shed 0 bases and J 5 bases; nucleotides not matched to a gene: 5. In nucleotides, the CDR3 is TGCGCCAGCAGCTTGGCGGGAGGTTCTAACGAGCAGTACTTC. Translation: CASSLAGGSNEQYF.

This clone was counted a single time. This CDR3 is CASRQGGSPLHF. The CDR3 region has the DNA TGTGCCAGCAGACAGGGAGGTTCACCCCTCCACTTT. The V call is TRBV6-5, the J call TRBJ1-6, with TRBD1 as a possible D gene (6 bases). CDR1 is MNHEY and CDR2 is SVGAGI in the germline V gene. This CDR3 contains 12 residues. V lost 6 bases and J 9 bases, leaving 9 bases between the germline ends.

This clone was picked up a small number of times. The genes are TRBV5-1 and TRBJ1-3; D uncertain. Germline assignment: CDR1 SGHRS and CDR2 YFSETQ. V shed 4 bases and J shed 0 bases, with 11 bases lying between them. The length of the CDR3 is 15 residues. The CDR3 region is CASSPDILSGNTIYF. The CDR3 DNA sequence: TGCGCCAGCAGCCCAGACATCCTCTCTGGAAACACCATATATTTT.

This clone was detected a few times. The chain recombines TRBV2 with TRBJ1-5; D call uncertain. With 3 bases removed from V and 0 bases from J, the gap between germline ends came to 9 bases. The CDR3 has 15 amino acids. The germline V gene has CDR1 SNHLY and CDR2 FYNNEI. The CDR3: CASSEDGLSNQPQHF. DNA for the CDR3: TGTGCCAGCAGTGAGGACGGCCTTAGCAATCAGCCCCAGCATTTT.

This clone has more than one count but fewer than ten. The gene calls are TRBV7-2 and TRBJ2-1, with TRBD2 matching over 7 bases. The trim removed 3 bases at V and 7 bases at J, leaving 6 bases unmatched. The CDR3 loop spans 14 amino acids. The germline CDR1 and CDR2 sequences are SGHTA and FQGNSA. The DNA of the CDR3 is TGTGCCAGCAGCTTGGCGGGAGATTTAAATGAGCAGTTCTTC. Translated, it gives CASSLAGDLNEQFF.

The chain recombines TRBV11-2 with TRBJ2-7; 9 nucleotides line up with TRBD1. There are 15 residues in the CDR3. Germline loops: CDR1 SGHAT, CDR2 FQNNGV. Trimming cost V 4 bases and J 4 bases; bases outside gene matches: 8. CDR3 residues: CASSSYRGRVYEQYF. The CDR3 nucleotides read TGTGCCAGCAGCTCTTACAGGGGGCGAGTATACGAGCAGTACTTC.

This chain connects TRBV18 to TRBJ2-2; D not certain. V lost 3 bases, J lost 7 bases, and 9 bases lay in between. The CDR3 spans 13 residues. CDR1 KGHSH and CDR2 LQKENI come from the germline V gene. DNA for the CDR3: TGTGCCAGCTCACCCCTCTCGGACGGGGAGCTGTTTTTT. Translating it yields CASSPLSDGELFF. Drawing the rest from reference TRBV18 and TRBJ2-2, the complete variable domain is NAGVMQNPRHLVRRRGQEARLRCSPMKGHSHVYWYRQLPEEGLKFMVYLQKENIIDESGMPKERFSAEFPKEGPSILRIQQVVRGDSAAYFCASSPLSDGELFFGEGSRLTVL.

This chain links TRBV28 with TRBJ1-6; 8 bases agree with TRBD1. J lost 5 bases, V lost 4 bases, and 1 base had no gene match. The germline V gene encodes CDR1 MDHEN and CDR2 SYDVKM. The CDR3 contains 14 residues. The CDR3 DNA sequence: TGTGCCAGCAGTTCGACAGGGGATAATTCACCCCTCCACTTT. Its protein product is CASSSTGDNSPLHF.

The V gene is TRBV6-6, the J gene TRBJ1-2, with TRBD1 matching over 9 bases. J was trimmed by 5 bases and V by 0 bases; bases with no gene match: 4. This CDR3 region has 15 residues. Germline CDR1 is MNHNY and CDR2 is SVGAGI (reference sequence). Here the CDR3 DNA reads TGTGCCAGCAGTTACTCCCCGGGACAGGGTTATGGCTACACCTTC. This translates into CASSYSPGQGYGYTF.

The V and J genes are TRBV7-9 and TRBJ2-5; TRBD2 matches at 13 bases. Per germline, CDR1 SEHNR and CDR2 FQNEAQ (reference sequence). V lost 5 bases, J lost 2 bases, and 5 bases stayed unmatched. The CDR3 sequence is 16 residues long. The CDR3 coding sequence is TGTGCCAGCAGCCGGACTAGCGGGAGTGGGCAAGAGACCCAGTACTTC. Amino acid sequence: CASSRTSGSGQETQYF.

The chain couples TRBV29-1 to TRBJ2-7, with 11 bases aligning to TRBD1. The junction had 2 bases not matched to a gene; V was cut back by 7 bases and J by 6 bases. The CDR3 length is 11 residues. The germline V gene encodes CDR1 SQVTM and CDR2 ANQGSEA. CDR3 sequence: CSGTGGSEQYF. CDR3 nucleotide sequence: TGCAGCGGGACAGGGGGCTCCGAGCAGTACTTC.

V and J are TRBV7-2 and TRBJ2-7; D gene unclear. The CDR3 is 14 residues long. Trimming shortened V by 1 base and J by 6 bases, and 13 bases separated the two germline ends. Germline assignment: CDR1 SGHTA and CDR2 FQGNSA. CDR3 nucleotide sequence: TGTGCCAGCAGCTTAGGTGGAGCCCCCTCCGAGCAGTACTTC. It yields the protein CASSLGGAPSEQYF.

The CDR3 here is CATSDIRGIYTF. The DNA of the CDR3 is TGTGCCACCAGTGATATCAGGGGAATCTACACCTTC. The chain links TRBV24-1 to TRBJ1-2; a weak D match, TRBD1 (6 bases). Trimming removed 3 bases from V and 10 bases from J, with 11 bases in between. The CDR3 has 12 amino acids. Germline V CDR1 and CDR2: KGHDR, SFDVKD.

This chain's CDR3 is CASSLTSSGNTIYF. The CDR3 DNA reads TGTGCCAGCAGCTTAACGAGCTCTGGAAACACCATATATTTT. This chain joins TRBV11-3 and TRBJ1-3; D is unresolved. Germline V gene data show CDR1 as SGHNT and CDR2 as YENEEA. This CDR3 is built from 14 residues. The germline V and J ends were trimmed by 2 bases and 0 bases, with 5 bases remaining between them.

The CDR3: CASSKGRGEANVLTF. The CDR3 DNA reads as TGTGCCAGCAGCAAGGGACGGGGCGAGGCCAACGTCCTGACTTTC. The chain uses TRBV5-8 and TRBJ2-6; either TRBD1 or TRBD2 may supply D (5 bases each). V shed 4 bases and J shed 6 bases, with 14 bases lying between them. The CDR3 has 15 amino acids. Germline CDR1 SGHTS, CDR2 YDEGEE.

This sequence joins TRBV19 and TRBJ1-3; 8 nucleotides align to TRBD1. The CDR3 spans 14 residues. J gave up 4 bases and V 9 bases, and 8 bases lay outside the gene matches. Germline V gene sequence: CDR1 LNHDA, CDR2 SQIVND (reference sequence). CDR3 region: CARHARGRGNTIYF. The CDR3 DNA follows: TGTGCCAGACACGCCAGGGGGCGAGGAAACACCATATATTTT.

This clone occurred a few times. CDR3 in amino acids: CASSHYRVNEQFF. The CDR3 DNA follows: TGTGCCAGCAGCCATTACCGGGTGAATGAGCAGTTCTTC. The chain uses TRBV11-2 and TRBJ2-1; unclear D gene. The V and J ends lost 5 bases and 7 bases respectively, with 12 bases between them. CDR1 and CDR2 from the germline V gene are SGHAT and FQNNGV. This CDR3 has 13 residues. The full variable domain, with the rest looked up from reference TRBV11-2 and TRBJ2-1, is EAGVAQSPRYKIIEKRQSVAFWCNPISGHATLYWYQQILGQGPKLLIQFQNNGVVDDSQLPKDRFSAERLKGVDSTLKIQPAKLEDSAVYLCASSHYRVNEQFFGPGTRLTVL.

The chain has TRBV6-1 and TRBJ2-5; D is ambiguous. The CDR3 sequence is 13 residues long. Trimming stripped 1 base from V and 7 bases from J, with 10 bases between. Germline CDR1 is MNHNS and CDR2 is SASEGT. CDR3 DNA sequence: TGTGCCAGCAGTGAAGAGGCCTATTGGACCCAGTACTTC. Amino acids: CASSEEAYWTQYF.

The chain joins TRBV27 to TRBJ1-2, with D possibly being TRBD1 (5 bases). The CDR3 loop spans 15 amino acids. Between the trimmed V and J ends, which lost 2 bases and 7 bases, there was a span of 17 bases. Per germline, CDR1 MNHEY and CDR2 SMNVEV (reference sequence). The CDR3 reads CASSLMGPERGGYTF. The CDR3 DNA reads as TGTGCCAGCAGTTTAATGGGGCCCGAACGGGGTGGCTACACCTTC.

V gene TRBV2 combines with J gene TRBJ2-1; D gene uncertain. Germline CDR1 SNHLY, CDR2 FYNNEI. V lost 6 bases and J 7 bases, leaving 19 bases between the germline ends. CDR3 length: 15 residues. The CDR3 spells CASSVSSGFFNEQFF. Written as DNA, the CDR3 is TGTGCCAGCAGCGTTTCGTCCGGGTTTTTTAATGAGCAGTTCTTC.

This chain joins TRBV7-9 and TRBJ2-1; the match to TRBD1 covers 8 bases. This CDR3 is 15 amino acids long. The J segment lost 7 bases and the V segment lost 3 bases, leaving 8 bases of the junction unmatched. Germline-derived CDR1 and CDR2 are SEHNR and FQNEAQ (reference sequence). Here the CDR3 reads CASSFDRGSSNEQFF. The CDR3 DNA reads TGTGCCAGCAGCTTTGACAGGGGATCGTCAAATGAGCAGTTCTTC. The full variable domain, rest sourced from reference TRBV7-9 and TRBJ2-1, is DTGVSQNPRHKITKRGQNVTFRCDPISEHNRLYWYRQTLGQGPEFLTYFQNEAQLEKSRLLSDRFSAERPKGSFSTLEIQRTEQGDSAMYLCASSFDRGSSNEQFFGPGTRLTVL.

The chain is built from TRBV4-2 and TRBJ1-1, with 9 bases matching TRBD1. The CDR3 has 17 amino acids. Per the germline V gene, CDR1 is LGHNA and CDR2 is YNFKEQ. V was clipped by 2 bases and J by 1 base; unmatched bases: 8. The DNA for the CDR3 is TGTGCCAGCAGCCAATTGCTCCCGGGACAGGGGAACACTGAAGCTTTCTTT. It specifies CASSQLLPGQGNTEAFF.

The genes are TRBV3-1 (or the pseudogene TRBV3-2) and TRBJ1-5; unclear D gene. CDR3 length: 16 residues. V was cut by 1 base and J by 3 bases, with 13 bases left in between. The germline gives CDR1 LGHDT, CDR2 YNNKEL (reference sequence). The DNA for the CDR3 is TGTGCCAGCAGCCAAGGGGCGGGAGGATACAATCAGCCCCAGCATTTT. Encoded protein: CASSQGAGGYNQPQHF.

V is TRBV2 and J is TRBJ1-2, with D hard to call. CDR1 is SNHLY, CDR2 FYNNEI, per germline. The length of the CDR3 is 15 residues. V was cut by 5 bases and J by 3 bases, with 16 bases left in between. The CDR3 DNA reads TGTGCCAGCAGTTCTGACGGAGGGTCTTACTATGGCTACACCTTC. Amino acids: CASSSDGGSYYGYTF.

The J gene is TRBJ2-3, the V gene TRBV3-1 (or the pseudogene TRBV3-2); D is possibly TRBD2 (6 bases). The ends were cut back, 3 bases at V and 1 base at J, with 8 bases in the middle. The CDR3 extends over 14 amino acids. Germline V gives CDR1 LGHDT, CDR2 YNNKEL (reference sequence). CDR3 residues: CASSHSGRTDTQYF. The CDR3, as DNA: TGTGCCAGCAGCCATAGCGGTCGCACAGATACGCAGTATTTT.

The V and J genes are TRBV4-1 and TRBJ2-7; 15 bases match TRBD2. V trimming: 0 bases; J trimming: 4 bases; junction bases outside the gene matches: 7. Germline V gene data show CDR1 as MGHRA and CDR2 as YSYEKL. The CDR3 has 18 residues. CDR3 protein: CASSQDRTSGRAGYEQYF. CDR3 sequence (DNA): TGCGCCAGCAGCCAAGATAGGACTAGCGGGAGGGCCGGGTACGAGCAGTACTTC.

V usage is TRBV6-1 and J usage is TRBJ2-7; tentatively, D is TRBD2 (5 bases). Trimming took off 2 bases at V and 2 bases at J, with 10 bases between the two ends. The CDR3 sequence is 14 residues long. Per the germline V gene, CDR1 is MNHNS and CDR2 is SASEGT. The CDR3 sequence is CASSELTNAYEQYF. The CDR3 DNA follows: TGTGCCAGCAGTGAACTGACTAACGCCTACGAGCAGTACTTC.

V and J are TRBV11-3 and TRBJ1-1, with 7 bases identical to TRBD1. V trimming: 1 base; J trimming: 4 bases; junction bases outside the gene matches: 6. Germline values: CDR1 SGHNT, CDR2 YENEEA. The CDR3 spans 15 residues. CDR3 DNA sequence: TGTGCCAGCAGCTTAGTCAGGGGGTACGGCACTGAAGCTTTCTTT. Amino acids: CASSLVRGYGTEAFF.